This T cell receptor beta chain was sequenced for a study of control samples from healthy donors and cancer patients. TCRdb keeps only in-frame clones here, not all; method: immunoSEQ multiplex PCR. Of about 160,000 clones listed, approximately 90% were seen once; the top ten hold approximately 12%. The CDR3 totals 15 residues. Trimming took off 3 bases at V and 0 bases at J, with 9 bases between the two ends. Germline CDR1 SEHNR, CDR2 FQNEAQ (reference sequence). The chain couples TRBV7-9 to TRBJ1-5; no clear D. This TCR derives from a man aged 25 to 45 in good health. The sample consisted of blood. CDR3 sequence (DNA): TGTGCCAGCAGCTTTTCAGTCCCTAGCAATCAGCCCCAGCATTTT. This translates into CASSFSVPSNQPQHF.